These 4 T cell receptor beta chains came from one sample sequenced in a study of shared clonotypes between healthy human individuals (dated by TCRdb to about 2020). Library creation used the immunoSEQ multiplex PCR assay. Drawn from immuneACCESS, this table holds only the in-frame rearrangements with V and J called that TCRdb kept. Clones are partly lost; checked studies trace under half to an unresolved V gene and leave the rest unexplained. The sample includes 2 million or so clones, with 85% to 95% observed a single time. The ten most abundant clones make up 0.1% to 0.15% of the sample. Sequencing was done on a sample of naive CD4+ T cells sorted from blood. Read against the paper, the sample's cell subset or site label means: CD45RA+ positively selected. These receptors were collected from a man aged 18 to 30 in good health.

About this clone: Since a much larger clone is just one base distant, this may be a read error. Other DNA sequences in the sample encode the same CDR3. This chain links TRBV7-9 with TRBJ2-7; D not resolved. Germline V gene sequence: CDR1 SEHNR, CDR2 FQNEAQ (reference sequence). This CDR3 spans 13 amino acids. Deletions cut 0 bases from V and 1 base from J, with 4 bases between. CDR3 sequence (DNA): TGTGCCAGCAGCTTAGCTGGGTCCTACGAGCAGTACTTC. This sequence encodes CASSLAGSYEQYF.

V is TRBV6-1 and J is TRBJ2-7; unclear D gene. Germline assignment: CDR1 MNHNS and CDR2 SASEGT. CDR3 length: 13 amino acids. V lost 4 bases and J lost 1, with 8 bases in between. This CDR3 is CASSGGWSYEQYF. CDR3 coding DNA: TGTGCCAGCAGTGGGGGTTGGTCCTACGAGCAGTACTTC.

The DNA for the CDR3 is TGTGCCAGCAGTGCCCTCGTAGGAGGGGGGCAGCAGTTCTTC. This gives the protein CASSALVGGGQQFF. The chain uses TRBV27 and TRBJ2-1; D may match TRBD1 or TRBD2 (6 bases each). Trimming took off 5 bases at V and 11 bases at J, with 19 bases between the two ends. This CDR3 spans 14 amino acids. Per germline, CDR1 MNHEY and CDR2 SMNVEV (reference sequence).

The rearrangement links TRBV5-1 to TRBJ2-5, with 9 nucleotides matching TRBD2. V shed 4 bases and J 5 bases; nucleotides not matched to a gene: 6. CDR3 length: 14 residues. The germline V gene has CDR1 SGHRS and CDR2 YFSETQ. CDR3 DNA: TGCGCCAGCAGCAAAGGGACTAGCTACGAGACCCAGTACTTC. Translating it yields CASSKGTSYETQYF.